This TCR beta chain was obtained from a study of OX40 agonist ivuxolimab in advanced cancers. Study background: Patients received intravenous ivuxolimab every 2 weeks at 0.01 to 10 mg/kg. Head and neck, renal cell, melanoma or hepatocellular carcinoma were the cancers that dose-escalation patients had.

Sequenced by immunoSEQ multiplex PCR; TCRdb stores in-frame clones only, minus some. The table shows roughly 76,000 clones, with 80% to 95% occurring only once. Trimming shortened V by 3 bases and J by 10 bases, and 10 bases separated the two germline ends. CDR1 and CDR2 (germline): MNHEY, SMNVEV (reference sequence). This CDR3 region has 12 residues. The chain employs TRBV27 and TRBJ2-1; no definite D call. Sequences were derived from CD4+ or CD8+ T cells sorted from blood, sampled in a trial of the OX40 agonist ivuxolimab. This receptor was obtained from an adult with an advanced solid tumor such as melanoma, head and neck, liver or kidney cancer. CDR3 region: CASSFLDAEQFF. CDR3 coding DNA: TGTGCCAGCAGTTTCTTGGACGCCGAGCAGTTCTTC.